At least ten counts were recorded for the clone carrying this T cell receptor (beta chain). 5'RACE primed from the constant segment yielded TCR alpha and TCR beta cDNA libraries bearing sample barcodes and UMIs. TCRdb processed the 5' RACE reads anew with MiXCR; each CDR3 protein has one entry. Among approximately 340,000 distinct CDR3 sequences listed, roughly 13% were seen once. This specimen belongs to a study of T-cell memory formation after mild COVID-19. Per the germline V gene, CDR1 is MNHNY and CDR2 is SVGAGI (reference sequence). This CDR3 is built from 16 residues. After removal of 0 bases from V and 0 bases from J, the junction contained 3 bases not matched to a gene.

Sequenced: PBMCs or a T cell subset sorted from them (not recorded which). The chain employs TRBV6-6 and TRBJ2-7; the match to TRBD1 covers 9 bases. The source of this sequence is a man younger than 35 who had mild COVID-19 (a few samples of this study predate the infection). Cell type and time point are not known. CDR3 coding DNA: TGTGCCAGCAGTTACTCCCGGGACAGGGTCTCCTACGAGCAGTACTTC. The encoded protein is CASSYSRDRVSYEQYF.